Described below is a single T cell receptor beta chain sequence and its context. This entry comes from a study of response to subunit inactivated influenza vaccine. V shed 5 bases and J 7 bases; nucleotides not matched to a gene: 9. The CDR3 totals 14 residues. CDR1 and CDR2 from the germline V gene are DFQATT and SNEGSKA (reference sequence). Each CDR3 protein is one row after TCRdb ran MiXCR on the RT-PCR reads. Altogether around 490,000 distinct CDR3 sequences are present, 6.5% to 8% being singletons, with the ten largest covering roughly 13%. V gene TRBV20-1 combines with J gene TRBJ2-2, with 8 bases aligning to TRBD1. The clonotype comes from a man between 50 and 70 years old who received an inactivated influenza vaccine. Sequencing used PBMCs from blood, obtained around 25 months after vaccination. In nucleotides, the CDR3 is TGCAGTGCTCCAGGGGGCGGGAATGTCGGGGAGCTGTTTTTT. Protein: CSAPGGGNVGELFF.